These 13 T cell receptor beta chains were all obtained from the same sample, sequenced in a study of CD8 T cells in ankylosing spondylitis. Study-wide points: Blood from ankylosing spondylitis patients appeared to carry a characteristic eight-variant TCR beta motif.

TCRdb passed the 5' RACE reads through MiXCR, listing each CDR3 protein once. The repertoire consists of 750,000 to 850,000 distinct CDR3 sequences, with 10% to 15% occurring once and the leading ten covering roughly 0.51%. These TCRs are of unknown antigen specificity. The sequencing sample was made of blood, either unsorted or a sorted T cell fraction (not recorded which). The origin of the receptors is a male donor with ankylosing spondylitis.

This clonotype was recorded many times. This sequence joins TRBV20-1 and TRBJ1-1; no clear D. There are 12 residues in the CDR3. V was clipped by 3 bases and J by 0 bases, with 5 bases between them. The germline gives CDR1 DFQATT, CDR2 SNEGSKA (reference sequence). This CDR3 is CSASRLNTEAFF. The CDR3 nucleotides are TGCAGTGCTAGTAGGTTGAACACTGAAGCTTTCTTT.

This clonotype was seen only a few times. Here the CDR3 reads CASSLEASGSLTDTQYF. CDR3 nucleotides: TGCGCCAGCAGCTTGGAGGCTAGCGGGAGTCTCACAGATACGCAGTATTTT. The chain has TRBV5-1 and TRBJ2-3; 10 nucleotides agree with TRBD2. The trim removed 0 bases at V and 2 bases at J, leaving 6 bases unmatched. There are 17 residues in the CDR3. In germline, CDR1 is SGHRS, CDR2 YFSETQ.

The genes are TRBV20-1 and TRBJ2-5; 10 bases match TRBD2. With 5 bases clipped from V and 1 base from J, the junction kept 10 bases outside the gene matches. The CDR3 is 16 amino acids. CDR1 is DFQATT and CDR2 is SNEGSKA in the germline V gene (reference sequence). CDR3 nucleotides: TGCAGTGCTCGAGCCCCCAGCGGGAGGGTCCAAGAGACCCAGTACTTC. Translation: CSARAPSGRVQETQYF.

This clonotype showed up just a few times. V usage is TRBV7-2 and J usage is TRBJ2-1; D not resolved. The CDR3 loop spans 14 amino acids. The ends were cut back, 2 bases at V and 0 bases at J, with 5 bases in the middle. Germline assignment: CDR1 SGHTA and CDR2 FQGNSA. CDR3: CASSLSASYNEQFF. The CDR3 nucleotides are TGTGCCAGCAGCTTATCGGCCTCCTACAATGAGCAGTTCTTC.

The chain carries TRBV6-1 and TRBJ2-1; 13 positions match TRBD2. The germline V gene encodes CDR1 MNHNS and CDR2 SASEGT. The J segment lost 8 bases and the V segment lost 7 bases, leaving 8 bases of the junction unmatched. CDR3 size: 15 residues. The CDR3 sequence: CASTLTSGRWDEQFF. DNA for the CDR3: TGTGCCAGCACCCTGACTAGCGGGAGGTGGGATGAGCAGTTCTTC.

The chain is built from TRBV7-2 and TRBJ2-2; D ambiguous. CDR1 and CDR2 (germline): SGHTA, FQGNSA. Deletions cut 1 base from V and 7 bases from J, with 10 bases between. The CDR3 has 14 amino acids. The CDR3, as DNA: TGTGCCAGCAGCTTAGGCGCTGCTAGCGGGGAGCTGTTTTTT. This codes for CASSLGAASGELFF.

The chain couples TRBV2 to TRBJ2-3; D call uncertain. CDR1 SNHLY and CDR2 FYNNEI come from the germline V gene. The length of the CDR3 is 13 residues. With 3 bases removed from V and 2 bases from J, the gap between germline ends came to 6 bases. CDR3 sequence (DNA): TGTGCCAGCAGTGAGCCCCCCACAGATACGCAGTATTTT. Its translation is CASSEPPTDTQYF.

This clonotype was detected only a few times. The V call is TRBV20-1, the J call TRBJ1-2, with D unclear. CDR1 is DFQATT, CDR2 SNEGSKA, per germline (reference sequence). The CDR3 has 10 residues. V lost 6 bases to trimming and J lost 6 bases, with 8 bases between them. CDR3 DNA sequence: TGCAGTGCCCCTCGAAATGGCTACACCTTC. Protein sequence: CSAPRNGYTF.

This clonotype came up a few times. The rearrangement links TRBV9 to TRBJ1-4; 8 bases agree with TRBD1. Germline V gene lookup returns CDR1 SGDLS and CDR2 YYNGEE. V dropped 3 bases and J dropped 8; count of bases not matched to a gene: 9. This CDR3 has 15 residues. The CDR3 bases are TGTGCCAGCAGCGGATCAGGGGGCTTTAGGGAAAAACTGTTTTTT. Encoded protein: CASSGSGGFREKLFF.

A word on this clonotype: One end of the junction varies from germline; a read error may be responsible. The rearrangement links TRBV6-1 to TRBJ2-1; D is undetermined. This CDR3 spans 13 amino acids. The germline gives CDR1 MNHNS, CDR2 SASEGT. The CDR3 nucleotides read TGTGCCAGCGGTGAAAGACCCTACAATGAGCAGTTCTTC. Translated, it gives CASGERPYNEQFF.

The gene calls are TRBV5-1 and TRBJ1-2; D perhaps matches TRBD1 (6 bases). CDR1 is SGHRS, CDR2 YFSETQ, per germline. The ends were cut back, 4 bases at V and 8 bases at J, with 18 bases in the middle. The CDR3 is made up of 14 amino acids. CDR3: CASSPSAGVGGYTF. The CDR3, as DNA: TGCGCCAGCAGCCCCTCGGCAGGGGTAGGCGGCTACACCTTC.

This clonotype occurred a few times. J is TRBJ2-5 and V is TRBV9, with D perhaps TRBD1 (5 bases). Germline-derived CDR1 and CDR2 are SGDLS and YYNGEE. This CDR3 contains 14 residues. V dropped 4 bases and J dropped 4 bases, with 14 bases sitting between them. In nucleotides, the CDR3 is TGTGCCAGCAGCTCTTATACAGGCCCAGAGACCCAGTACTTC. This translates into CASSSYTGPETQYF.

This clonotype was observed many times. The chain has TRBV7-2 and TRBJ2-7; D might be TRBD2 (6 bases). Trimming removed 6 bases at V and 1 base at J, with 10 bases between. Germline loops: CDR1 SGHTA, CDR2 FQGNSA. The length of the CDR3 is 13 residues. CDR3 sequence reads: CASRVGGSYEQYF. For the CDR3, the DNA is TGTGCCAGCAGAGTTGGGGGGTCCTACGAGCAGTACTTC.